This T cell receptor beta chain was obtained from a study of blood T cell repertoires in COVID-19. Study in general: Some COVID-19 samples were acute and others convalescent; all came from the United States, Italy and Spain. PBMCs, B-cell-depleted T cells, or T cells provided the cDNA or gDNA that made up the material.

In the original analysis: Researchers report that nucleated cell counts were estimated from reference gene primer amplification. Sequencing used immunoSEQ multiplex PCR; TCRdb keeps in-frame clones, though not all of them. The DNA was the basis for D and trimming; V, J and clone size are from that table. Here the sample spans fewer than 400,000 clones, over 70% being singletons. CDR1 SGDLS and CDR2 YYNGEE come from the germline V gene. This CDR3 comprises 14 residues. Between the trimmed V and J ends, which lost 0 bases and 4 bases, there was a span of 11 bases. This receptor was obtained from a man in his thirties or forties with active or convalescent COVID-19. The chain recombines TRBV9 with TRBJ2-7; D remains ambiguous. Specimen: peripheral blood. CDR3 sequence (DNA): TGTGCCAGCAGCGTAGCGGCTAGTGGGTACGAGCAGTACTTC. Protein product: CASSVAASGYEQYF. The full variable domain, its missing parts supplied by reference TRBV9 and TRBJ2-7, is DSGVTQTPKHLITATGQRVTLRCSPRSGDLSVYWYQQSLDQGLQFLIQYYNGEERAKGNILERFSAQQFPDLHSELNLSSLELGDSALYFCASSVAASGYEQYFGPGTRLTVT.